This is a list of T cell receptor beta chains from one sample in a study of cytomegalovirus exposure and HLA in healthy donors. Repertoires were generated with immunoSEQ multiplex PCR, while TCRdb's copy carries only in-frame clones and drops some. This sample has fewer than 350,000 clones, with approximately 87% found just once. The sequenced material came from PBMCs. These receptor sequences come from a woman aged 18-29 years in good health and CMV-seronegative. CDR3s include the opening cysteine and the closing phenylalanine or tryptophan. Fields, in order: D gene, V gene, clone size, J gene, CDR3 DNA, CDR3 protein. D genes are given only for firm matches. Clone size is given for some rows only: seen once, a few or many times, or a class if the clone is expanded.

>-|TRBV19|-|TRBJ2-7
TGTGCCAGTAGTATTCGGGGGGCCGGCTACGAGCAGTACTTC
CASSIRGAGYEQYF
>-|TRBV10-1|-|TRBJ2-1
TGCGCCAGCAGTCGGGAGCTAGGGATGGGTGAGCAGTTCTTC
CASSRELGMGEQFF
>-|TRBV2|-|TRBJ1-1
TGTGCCAGCATTGCTTCGGGGGTAGGCACTGAAGCTTTCTTT
CASIASGVGTEAFF
>-|TRBV19|-|TRBJ1-1
TGTGCCAGTACCCCCAGGGAGGGGCAGTCGACTGAAGCTTTCTTT
CASTPREGQSTEAFF
>TRBD2|TRBV28|-|TRBJ2-7
TGTGCCAGCAGTTTTCCCCTTAGGGCTAGCGGATCATACGAGCAGTACTTC
CASSFPLRASGSYEQYF
>TRBD2|TRBV5-1|few|TRBJ2-6
TGCGCCAGCAGCTTGGCGGGAGGCTCTGGGGCCAACGTCCTGACTTTC
CASSLAGGSGANVLTF
>TRBD1|TRBV28|-|TRBJ2-7
TGTGCCAGCAGTTTGCCGGGACAGGGATCTTTCTACGAGCAGTACTTC
CASSLPGQGSFYEQYF
>TRBD1|TRBV7-2|-|TRBJ1-5
TGTGCCAGCAGCTTGACAGGGGGCGCATTCAACCCCCAATGGCCCCAGCATTTT
CASSLTGGAFNPQWPQHF
>TRBD1|TRBV9|-|TRBJ2-2
TGTGCCAGCAGCGGAAAAAGGGACAGGGGGATCGCGAACACCGGGGAGCTGTTTTTT
CASSGKRDRGIANTGELFF
>-|TRBV2|-|TRBJ2-5
TGTGCCAGCAGTGTGGGCAACCAAGAGACCCAGTACTTC
CASSVGNQETQYF
>-|TRBV15|-|TRBJ2-5
TGTGCCACCAGCAGAGCCGGGACTGAACTTCAAGAGACCCAGTACTTC
CATSRAGTELQETQYF
>-|TRBV28|-|TRBJ2-1
TGTGCCAGCAGTTTGTCCGGGGGTCGAGACTCCTACAATGAGCAGTTCTTC
CASSLSGGRDSYNEQFF
>-|TRBV9|-|TRBJ1-3
TGTGCCAGCAGCGGGGGAGCAGATACCACTGGAAACACCATATATTTT
CASSGGADTTGNTIYF
>TRBD1|TRBV9|-|TRBJ2-5
TGTGCCAGCAGCGCTCGGACAGGGTGGGGGACCCAGTACTTC
CASSARTGWGTQYF
>TRBD2|TRBV27|once|TRBJ2-2
TGTGCCAGCAGTTTGGCACTAGCGGGAGGCCGCACCGGGGAGCTGTTTTTT
CASSLALAGGRTGELFF
>TRBD2|TRBV7-9|-|TRBJ2-3
TGTGCCAGCAGCTTTCCACTCGGGAGGGCCCTCGGCACAGATACGCAGTATTTT
CASSFPLGRALGTDTQYF
>TRBD1|TRBV28|-|TRBJ1-1
TGTGCCAGTCGTGGACAGGGGGCTGAGTACACTGAAGCTTTCTTT
CASRGQGAEYTEAFF
>TRBD2|TRBV5-6|-|TRBJ2-7
TGTGCCAGCAGCTTGGAGGGACTAGCGGGAGTCGAGCAGTACTTC
CASSLEGLAGVEQYF
>-|TRBV6-5|-|TRBJ1-1
TGTGCCAGCAGTTACCAGGGCAATAGAATGAACACTGAAGCTTTCTTT
CASSYQGNRMNTEAFF
>TRBD2|TRBV6-1|-|TRBJ2-1
TGTGCCAGCGTCGGACTAGCGGGAGGGAGAGATGAGCAGTTCTTC
CASVGLAGGRDEQFF
>TRBD1|TRBV5-1|-|TRBJ1-4
TGCGCCAGCAGCTCTCGACAGGGTAATGAAAAACTGTTTTTT
CASSSRQGNEKLFF
>-|TRBV9|-|TRBJ2-7
TGTGCCAGCAGCGCTGACAGAGTACCCTACGAGCAGTACTTC
CASSADRVPYEQYF
>-|TRBV5-6|-|TRBJ1-2
TGTGCCAGCAGCCTACAGGGTCACGGCTACACCTTC
CASSLQGHGYTF
>-|TRBV4-1|once|TRBJ2-3
TGCGCCAGCAGCCAACCAACCGTCACGGGCACAGATACGCAGTATTTT
CASSQPTVTGTDTQYF
>-|TRBV6-5|once|TRBJ2-2
TGTGCCAGCAGTTACTCGAAAACTAGCTTGACCGGGGAGCTGTTTTTT
CASSYSKTSLTGELFF
>TRBD1|TRBV2|-|TRBJ2-2
TGTGCCAGCAGTAAGGGACAGGGGGTATCCGGGGAGCTGTTTTTT
CASSKGQGVSGELFF
>TRBD2|TRBV28|-|TRBJ2-6
TGTGCCAGCAGTTCCCCCGGCGGGGGTAGCACTGGGGCCAACGTCCTGACTTTC
CASSSPGGGSTGANVLTF
>-|TRBV19|-|TRBJ2-1
TGTGCCAGTAGTATAGTGTGGCGGGATGGGTACAATGAGCAGTTCTTC
CASSIVWRDGYNEQFF
>-|TRBV28|-|TRBJ1-5
TGTGCCAGCAGTTTAGGCAGGGGTAGAAATCAGCCCCAGCATTTT
CASSLGRGRNQPQHF
>-|TRBV4-1|-|TRBJ1-2
TGCGCCAGCAGCCAAGAAGAGGCGGTCTATGGCTACACCTTC
CASSQEEAVYGYTF
>-|TRBV28|few|TRBJ1-2
TGTGCCAGCAACGGACAGCCTAACTATGGCTACACCTTC
CASNGQPNYGYTF
>TRBD2|TRBV27|-|TRBJ2-1
TGTGCCAGCAGTTTATCGAGGCCTCATAGGGCCCGGGGGGATGAGCAGTTCTTC
CASSLSRPHRARGDEQFF